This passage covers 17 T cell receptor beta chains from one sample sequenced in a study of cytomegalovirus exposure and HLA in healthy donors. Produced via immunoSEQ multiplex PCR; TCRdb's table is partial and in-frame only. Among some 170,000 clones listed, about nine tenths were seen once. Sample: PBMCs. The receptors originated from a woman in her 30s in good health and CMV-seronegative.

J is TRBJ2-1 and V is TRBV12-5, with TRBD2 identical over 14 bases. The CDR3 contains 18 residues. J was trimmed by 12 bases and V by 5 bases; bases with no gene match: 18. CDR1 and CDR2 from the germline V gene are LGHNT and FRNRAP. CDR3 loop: CASGPSPGTSGGLRRQFF. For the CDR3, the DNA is TGTGCTAGTGGTCCAAGCCCAGGGACTAGCGGGGGCCTGAGAAGGCAGTTCTTC.

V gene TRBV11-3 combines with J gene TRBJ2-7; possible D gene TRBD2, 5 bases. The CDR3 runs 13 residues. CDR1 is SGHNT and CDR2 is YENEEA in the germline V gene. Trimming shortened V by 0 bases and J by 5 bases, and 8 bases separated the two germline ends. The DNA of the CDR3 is TGTGCCAGCAGCTTAGACCCTAGCAACGAGCAGTACTTC. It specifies CASSLDPSNEQYF.

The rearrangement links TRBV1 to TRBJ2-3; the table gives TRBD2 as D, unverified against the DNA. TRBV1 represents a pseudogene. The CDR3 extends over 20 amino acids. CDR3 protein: CTSSQDGGLAGGISTDTQYF. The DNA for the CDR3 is TGCACCAGCAGCCAAGACGGAGGACTAGCGGGGGGTATTAGCACAGATACGCAGTATTTT.

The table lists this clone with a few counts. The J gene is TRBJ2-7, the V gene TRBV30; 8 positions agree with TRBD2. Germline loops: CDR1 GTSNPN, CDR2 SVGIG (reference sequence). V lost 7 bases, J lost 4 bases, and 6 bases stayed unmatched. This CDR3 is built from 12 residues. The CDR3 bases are TGTGCCTTTAGGACTAGCAGGTACGAGCAGTACTTC. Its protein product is CAFRTSRYEQYF. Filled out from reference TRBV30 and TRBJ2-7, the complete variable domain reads SQTIHQWPATLVQPVGSPLSLECTVEGTSNPNLYWYRQAAGRGLQLLFYSVGIGQISSEVPQNLSASRPQDRQFILSSKKLLLSDSGFYLCAFRTSRYEQYFGPGTRLTVT.

This CDR3 reads CASSRQFLGGNTIYF. DNA for the CDR3: TGTGCCAGCAGCCGACAGTTTTTGGGAGGAAACACCATATATTTT. This sequence joins TRBV7-2 and TRBJ1-3; possibly TRBD1 for D (5 bases). Per the germline V gene, CDR1 is SGHTA and CDR2 is FQGNSA. The V end lost 5 bases, the J end lost 4 bases, and 15 bases lay between the germline ends. This CDR3 comprises 15 residues.

CDR3 region: CASSNEGSKFNQPQHF. The CDR3 nucleotides are TGTGCCAGCAGTAATGAAGGCAGTAAATTCAATCAGCCCCAGCATTTT. The genes are TRBV28 and TRBJ1-5; the D is unclear. Germline lookup yields CDR1 MDHEN and CDR2 SYDVKM. V lost 5 bases and J 3 bases, leaving 17 bases between the germline ends. The CDR3 has 16 residues.

CDR3 sequence (DNA): TGTGCCAGCAGCTTAGGCGGATCTTCGGGGGGCTGGAAAAGCTACAATGAGCAGTTCTTC. It translates to CASSLGGSSGGWKSYNEQFF. V usage is TRBV13 and J usage is TRBJ2-1; tentatively, D is TRBD2 (7 bases). The CDR3 is 20 residues long. Germline CDR1 reads PRHDT; CDR2 reads FYEKMQ (reference sequence). Trimming left V 0 bases short and J 3 bases short, with 24 bases between.

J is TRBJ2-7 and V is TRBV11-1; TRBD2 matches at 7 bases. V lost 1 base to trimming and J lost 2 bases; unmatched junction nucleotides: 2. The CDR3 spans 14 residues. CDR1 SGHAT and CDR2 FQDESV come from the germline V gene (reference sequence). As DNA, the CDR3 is TGTGCCAGCAGCTTAGTCAGCGGGACCTACGAGCAGTACTTC. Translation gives CASSLVSGTYEQYF.

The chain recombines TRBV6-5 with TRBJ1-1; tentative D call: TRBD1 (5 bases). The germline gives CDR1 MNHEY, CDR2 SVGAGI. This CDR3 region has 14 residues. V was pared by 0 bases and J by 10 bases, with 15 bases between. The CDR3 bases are TGTGCCAGCAGTTACTCGTATCAGCCAGGGTTAGCTTTCTTT. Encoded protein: CASSYSYQPGLAFF.

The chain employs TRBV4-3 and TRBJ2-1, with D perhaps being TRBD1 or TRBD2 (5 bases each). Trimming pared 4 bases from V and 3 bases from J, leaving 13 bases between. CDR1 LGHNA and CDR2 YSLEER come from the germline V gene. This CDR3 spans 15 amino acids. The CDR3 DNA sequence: TGCGCCAGCAGCCTCGGGGACCGAATCTACAATGAGCAGTTCTTC. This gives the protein CASSLGDRIYNEQFF.

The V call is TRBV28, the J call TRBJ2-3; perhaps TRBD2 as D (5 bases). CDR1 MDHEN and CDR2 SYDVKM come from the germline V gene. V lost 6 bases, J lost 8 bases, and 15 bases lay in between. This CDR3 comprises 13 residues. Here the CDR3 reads CASSQSGRGTQYF. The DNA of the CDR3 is TGTGCCAGCAGCCAGAGCGGTCGGGGTACGCAGTATTTT. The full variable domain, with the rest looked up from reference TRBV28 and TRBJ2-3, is DVKVTQSSRYLVKRTGEKVFLECVQDMDHENMFWYRQDPGLGLRLIYFSYDVKMKEKGDIPEGYSVSREKKERFSLILESASTNQTSMYLCASSQSGRGTQYFGPGTRLTVL.

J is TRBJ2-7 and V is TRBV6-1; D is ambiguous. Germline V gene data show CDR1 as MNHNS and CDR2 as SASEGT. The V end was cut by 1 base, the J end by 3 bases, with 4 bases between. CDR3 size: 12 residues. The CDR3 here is CASSEGDYEQYF. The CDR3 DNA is TGTGCCAGCAGTGAAGGGGACTACGAGCAGTACTTC.

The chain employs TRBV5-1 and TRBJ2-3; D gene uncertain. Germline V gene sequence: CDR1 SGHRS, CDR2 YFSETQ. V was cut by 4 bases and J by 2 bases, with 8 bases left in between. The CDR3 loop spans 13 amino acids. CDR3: CASSPGSTDTQYF. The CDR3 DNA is TGCGCCAGCAGCCCCGGGTCCACAGATACGCAGTATTTT.

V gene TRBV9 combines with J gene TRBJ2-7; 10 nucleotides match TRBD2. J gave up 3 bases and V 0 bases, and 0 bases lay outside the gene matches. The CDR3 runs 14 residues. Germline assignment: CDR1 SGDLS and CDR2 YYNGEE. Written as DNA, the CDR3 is TGTGCCAGCAGCGTAGGGACTAGCGGCTACGAGCAGTACTTC. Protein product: CASSVGTSGYEQYF. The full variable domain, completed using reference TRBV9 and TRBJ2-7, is DSGVTQTPKHLITATGQRVTLRCSPRSGDLSVYWYQQSLDQGLQFLIQYYNGEERAKGNILERFSAQQFPDLHSELNLSSLELGDSALYFCASSVGTSGYEQYFGPGTRLTVT.

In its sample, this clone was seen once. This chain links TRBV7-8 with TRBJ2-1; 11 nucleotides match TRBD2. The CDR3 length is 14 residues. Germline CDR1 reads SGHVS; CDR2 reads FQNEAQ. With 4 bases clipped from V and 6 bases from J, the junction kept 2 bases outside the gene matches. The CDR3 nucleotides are TGTGCCAGCAGCTGGGGACTAGCGGCCAATGAGCAGTTCTTC. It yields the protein CASSWGLAANEQFF.

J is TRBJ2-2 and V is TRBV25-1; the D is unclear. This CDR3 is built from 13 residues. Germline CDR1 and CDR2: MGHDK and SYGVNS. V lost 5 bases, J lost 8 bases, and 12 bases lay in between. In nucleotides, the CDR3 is TGTGCCAGCAGTTCCCTTCCGACGGGGGAGCTGTTTTTT. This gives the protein CASSSLPTGELFF. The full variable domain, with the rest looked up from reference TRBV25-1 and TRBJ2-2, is EADIYQTPRYLVIGTGKKITLECSQTMGHDKMYWYQQDPGMELHLIHYSYGVNSTEKGDLSSESTVSRIRTEHFPLTLESARPSHTSQYLCASSSLPTGELFFGEGSRLTVL.

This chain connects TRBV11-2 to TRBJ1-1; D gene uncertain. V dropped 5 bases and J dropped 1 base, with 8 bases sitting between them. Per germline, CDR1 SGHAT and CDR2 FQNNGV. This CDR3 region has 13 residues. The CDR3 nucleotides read TGTGCCAGCAGCGTCGGGAGGAACACTGAAGCTTTCTTT. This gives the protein CASSVGRNTEAFF.